These T cell receptor beta chains were read from a single sample in a study of shared clonotypes between healthy human individuals. Profiling relied on immunoSEQ multiplex PCR, and the TCRdb table lists in-frame clones only, not all of them. The sample holds over a million clones, approximately 98.5% seen once. Sequences were obtained from naive CD4+ T cells sorted from blood. Receptor source: a man in his thirties or forties in good health. The CDR3 runs from the conserved cysteine through the conserved F or W. The D gene is left open where the match is weak. Expanded clones get a size class; other rows say once, few or many, or leave the size out.

j_call v_call clone_size d_call cdr3_nt cdr3_aa
TRBJ2-7 TRBV5-1 . . TGCGCCAGCAGCTTGGCCCCGACAGGAGTCTACGAGCAGTACTTC CASSLAPTGVYEQYF
TRBJ2-5 TRBV11-2 once . TGTGCCAGCAGCTCCCGGTGGGGGGAGACCCAGTACTTC CASSSRWGETQYF
TRBJ2-1 TRBV7-2 . . TGTGCCAGCAGCTTAGCCTGGGAGAGGGCTGAGCAGTTCTTC CASSLAWERAEQFF
TRBJ2-7 TRBV5-1 . . TGCGCCAGCAGCTACCCTACCGGGACGGACTTCTACGAGCAGTACTTC CASSYPTGTDFYEQYF
TRBJ1-1 TRBV11-2 . TRBD1 TGTGCCAGCAGCTTAACACCCGGGACAGTGAACACTGAAGCTTTCTTT CASSLTPGTVNTEAFF
TRBJ2-1 TRBV4-3 . TRBD1 TGCGCCAGCAGCCAAGGAACGACAGGGGTCTCCTACAATGAGCAGTTCTTC CASSQGTTGVSYNEQFF
TRBJ2-3 TRBV5-1 . . TGCGCCAGCAGCTTGGACAGGAGCACAGATACGCAGTATTTT CASSLDRSTDTQYF
TRBJ2-7 TRBV5-1 . TRBD2 TGCGCCAGCAAATCAAGCGGGAGTCACGTCTCCTACGAGCAGTACTTC CASKSSGSHVSYEQYF
TRBJ2-3 TRBV27 . TRBD2 TGTGCCAGCAGTTTAGGAGCGGGAGGGCCGACAGATACGCAGTATTTT CASSLGAGGPTDTQYF
TRBJ2-1 TRBV28 . TRBD1 TGTGCCAGCAGTTCCGGACAGGGATCCTACAATGAGCAGTTCTTC CASSSGQGSYNEQFF
TRBJ1-5 TRBV10-1 . . TGCGCCAGCAGTGAGTCCGGGTGTAGAGGGGCGACCTACCTTCAGCCCCAGCATTTT CASSESGCRGATYLQPQHF
TRBJ2-7 TRBV7-8 . . TGTGCCAGCAGCTTAAAGCTGGTGTTTGTCTACGAGCAGTACTTC CASSLKLVFVYEQYF
TRBJ2-3 TRBV14 . TRBD2 TGTGCCAGCAGCCCCATCTCGGGAGGGCCTAGAAATACGCAGTATTTT CASSPISGGPRNTQYF
TRBJ1-2 TRBV6-1 . . TGTGCCAGCAGGGCAGGGTGGGAGTATGGCTACACCTTC CASRAGWEYGYTF
TRBJ1-1 TRBV28 . . TGTGCCAGCAGCCTCACAGGAGCTACTGAAGCTTTCTTT CASSLTGATEAFF
TRBJ1-5 TRBV6-1 . . TGTGCCAGCAGTGAAATCGGCAGGGCGAATCAGCCCCAGCATTTT CASSEIGRANQPQHF
TRBJ1-1 TRBV7-6 . . TGTGCCAGCAGCTTAGGAAGGTTGAACACTGAAGCTTTCTTT CASSLGRLNTEAFF
TRBJ2-5 TRBV5-5 . . TGTGCCAGCAGCACTCGAGATCCGGAAAAGACCCAGTACTTC CASSTRDPEKTQYF
TRBJ1-1 TRBV4-3 . . TGCGCCAGCAGCCAACCAGGGTATGGCACTGAAGCTTTCTTT CASSQPGYGTEAFF
TRBJ2-5 TRBV5-5 . TRBD2 TGTGCCAGCAGCAGAGGACTAGCGGGAGGCCCAGGAGAGACCCAGTACTTC CASSRGLAGGPGETQYF
TRBJ1-4 TRBV25-1 . TRBD1 TGTGCCAGCAGTAGGACAGGGCGACCGGCTGGTGAAAAACTGTTTTTT CASSRTGRPAGEKLFF
TRBJ1-4 TRBV6-5 . . TGTGCCAGCAGTTCTCAGGGGAAAAGGGTTAATGAAAAACTGTTTTTT CASSSQGKRVNEKLFF
TRBJ1-3 TRBV7-9 . . TGTGCCAGCAGCTACGGCGACTCTGGAAACACCATATATTTT CASSYGDSGNTIYF
TRBJ2-7 TRBV2 . . TGTGCCAGCAGTGTCGAGACAGGCTCCTACGAGCAGTACTTC CASSVETGSYEQYF
TRBJ2-3 TRBV7-9 . TRBD2 TGTGCCAGCAGCTTAGTCCTAGCGGGAGATACAGATACGCAGTATTTT CASSLVLAGDTDTQYF
TRBJ2-1 TRBV5-1 . . TGCGCCAGCCTGAGGACGGAAGATCCCAATGAGCAGTTCTTC CASLRTEDPNEQFF
TRBJ2-5 TRBV18 . . TGTGCCAGCTTCCAGGACACAAACCAAGAGACCCAGTACTTC CASFQDTNQETQYF
TRBJ2-1 TRBV28 . TRBD2 TGTGCCAGCAGTTTCAGGCTAGCGGGAATGAGGTACAATGAGCAGTTCTTC CASSFRLAGMRYNEQFF